The 7 T cell receptor beta chains given below trace back to one sample, sequenced in a study of cytomegalovirus exposure and HLA in healthy donors. The primer mix had 60 Vbeta and 13 Jbeta primers. Produced via immunoSEQ multiplex PCR; TCRdb's table is partial and in-frame only. The sample lists about 180,000 clones, around 80% occurring once. The sequenced sample was PBMCs. These receptors were taken from a woman between 50 and 59 years old in good health and CMV-seropositive.

The CDR3 is CASSPPERSYEQYF. Here the CDR3 DNA reads TGTGCCAGCAGTCCCCCGGAGCGGTCCTACGAGCAGTACTTC. This chain joins TRBV2 and TRBJ2-7, with D possibly matching TRBD2 (5 bases). Germline values: CDR1 SNHLY, CDR2 FYNNEI. Between the trimmed V and J ends, which lost 5 bases and 1 base, there was a span of 12 bases. This CDR3 has 14 residues. Full variable domain (missing parts from reference TRBV2 and TRBJ2-7): EPEVTQTPSHQVTQMGQEVILRCVPISNHLYFYWYRQILGQKVEFLVSFYNNEISEKSEIFDDQFSVERPDGSNFTLKIRSTKLEDSAMYFCASSPPERSYEQYFGPGTRLTVT.

The chain combines TRBV7-9 with TRBJ1-2; 8 positions agree with TRBD1. CDR3 length: 15 residues. Germline CDR1 reads SEHNR; CDR2 reads FQNEAQ (reference sequence). Losses at the gene ends were 5 bases for V and 4 bases for J; bases not matched to a gene: 9. CDR3 in DNA: TGTGCCAGCAGCCAGTCCGACAGGGGTCCCTATGGCTACACCTTC. Its translation is CASSQSDRGPYGYTF.

V is TRBV29-1 and J is TRBJ2-1, with 11 bases that match TRBD2. This CDR3 spans 14 amino acids. Per the germline V gene, CDR1 is SQVTM and CDR2 is ANQGSEA. V was pared by 6 bases and J by 4 bases, with 5 bases of the junction left unmatched. The CDR3 nucleotides are TGCAGCGTCGGGGGGACTAGCGGATACAATGAGCAGTTCTTC. It specifies CSVGGTSGYNEQFF.

This chain uses TRBV14 with TRBJ1-6; D is unresolved. Per germline, CDR1 SGHDN and CDR2 FVKESK. The ends were cut back, 0 bases at V and 8 bases at J, with 2 bases in the middle. This CDR3 has 12 residues. The CDR3 coding sequence is TGTGCCAGCAGCCAAGACTATTCACCCCTCCACTTT. Its protein is CASSQDYSPLHF.

The J gene is TRBJ1-3, the V gene TRBV18; no firm D call. Per the germline V gene, CDR1 is KGHSH and CDR2 is LQKENI. This CDR3 region has 12 residues. V lost 3 bases and J lost 2, with 2 bases in between. In nucleotides, the CDR3 is TGTGCCAGCTCACCCGCTGGAAACACCATATATTTT. This gives the protein CASSPAGNTIYF.

The genes are TRBV7-9 and TRBJ1-6; D is uncertain. The germline gives CDR1 SEHNR, CDR2 FQNEAQ (reference sequence). The CDR3 runs 12 residues. Trimming left V 4 bases short and J 9 bases short, with 7 bases between. This CDR3 reads CASSSNSSPLHF. CDR3 DNA: TGTGCCAGCAGCTCGAACAGTTCACCCCTCCACTTT.

V gene TRBV4-3 combines with J gene TRBJ1-3; the D gene is possibly TRBD1 (5 bases). This CDR3 is built from 18 residues. Trimming took 0 bases from V and 0 from J, leaving 15 bases between them. Germline loops: CDR1 LGHNA, CDR2 YSLEER. CDR3 bases: TGCGCCAGCAGCCAAGAGGGCGGGGGGTCTTTCTCTGGAAACACCATATATTTT. This gives the protein CASSQEGGGSFSGNTIYF.